Listed below are T cell receptor beta chains from one sample, sequenced in a study of CD8 T cells in ankylosing spondylitis. TCRdb called the 5' RACE reads again in MiXCR, with one record for every CDR3 protein. The sample records around 280,000 distinct CDR3 sequences, 20% being singletons. The specimen was blood, either unsorted or a sorted T cell fraction (not recorded which). The receptors derive from a male donor with ankylosing spondylitis or in good health (not recorded which). The CDR3 runs from the conserved cysteine through the conserved F or W. The D gene is left open where the match is weak. Clone size is not always given. Where it is, it says once, few, many or a class for expanded clones.

j_gene,len,abundance,v_gene,d_gene,CDR3nt,CDR3aa
TRBJ2-5,12,NA,TRBV12-3/TRBV12-4,NA,TGTGCCAGCAGTTGGGGTCAAGAGACCCAGTACTTC,CASSWGQETQYF
TRBJ1-1,14,NA,TRBV12-3/TRBV12-4,TRBD1,TGTGCCAGCAGTCCAGGGACAGGGAGGGGTGAAGCTTTCTTT,CASSPGTGRGEAFF
TRBJ2-1,17,once,TRBV4-2,NA,TGTGCCAGCAGCCAAGCATTAACCGGGACAAGATCAGATGAGCAGTTCTTC,CASSQALTGTRSDEQFF
TRBJ1-2,15,NA,TRBV6-1,NA,TGTGCCAGCAGTGAATCGTCAGTTACTTACTATGGCTACACCTTC,CASSESSVTYYGYTF
TRBJ2-1,15,few,TRBV20-1,TRBD1,TGCAGTGCTAGAGGGACAGGGAAAGTCTACAATGAGCAGTTCTTC,CSARGTGKVYNEQFF
TRBJ1-2,14,many,TRBV29-1,TRBD1,TGCAGCGTTGCGGTCGGGACAGGGTCCTATGGCTACACCTTC,CSVAVGTGSYGYTF
TRBJ1-1,17,NA,TRBV11-2,NA,TGTACCAGCAGTTTAGAGACCAGGGGACCCATGAACACTGAAGCTTTCTTT,CTSSLETRGPMNTEAFF
TRBJ2-3,14,NA,TRBV20-1,NA,TGCAGTGCTAGGGGCCGAACAAACCTAGATACGCAGTATTTT,CSARGRTNLDTQYF
TRBJ2-3,17,many,TRBV5-1,TRBD2,TGCGCCAGCAGCGGACGACTAGCGGGAGTACGCACAGATACGCAGTATTTT,CASSGRLAGVRTDTQYF
TRBJ2-3,16,few,TRBV15,TRBD2,TGTGCCACCAAAACGGGACTAGCAGGAGGGGTAGATACGCAGTATTTT,CATKTGLAGGVDTQYF
TRBJ2-2,14,NA,TRBV29-1,NA,TGCAGCGTTGAGGGCAGGTCGAACACCGGGGAGCTGTTTTTT,CSVEGRSNTGELFF
TRBJ2-5,12,few,TRBV10-3,NA,TGTGCCACTGGTCTCCCTGGAGAGACCCAGTACTTC,CATGLPGETQYF
TRBJ2-3,16,NA,TRBV5-8,NA,TGTGCCAGCAGCCCATGGACAGTGGTTGGGGCAGATACGCAGTATTTT,CASSPWTVVGADTQYF
TRBJ1-2,16,few,TRBV12-3/TRBV12-4,NA,TGTGCCAGCAGTTTGTCGGGCCAGGGTGATAACTATGGCTACACCTTC,CASSLSGQGDNYGYTF
TRBJ2-2,14,NA,TRBV19,TRBD1,TGTGCCAGTAGTGCGGGACAGGGCTCCGGGGAGCTGTTTTTT,CASSAGQGSGELFF
TRBJ1-1,13,few,TRBV7-8,TRBD1,TGTGCCAGCAGCTCCCGGACAGGCACTGAAGCTTTCTTT,CASSSRTGTEAFF
TRBJ1-6,14,NA,TRBV6-6,NA,NA,CASSFLAENSPLHF